Listed below are T cell receptor beta chains from one sample, sequenced in a study of cytomegalovirus exposure and HLA in healthy donors. Assay used: immunoSEQ multiplex PCR; TCRdb lists only in-frame clones, some missing. Of more than 90,000 clones in the sample, less than 80% were seen once. What was sequenced was PBMCs. The receptors shown here come from a woman between 40 and 50 years old in good health and CMV-seronegative. CDR3s include the opening cysteine and the closing phenylalanine or tryptophan. The D gene is left open where the match is weak.

j_call,d_call,v_call,cdr3_aa
TRBJ2-3,NA,TRBV9,CASSPRGVVTDTQYF
TRBJ2-7,TRBD1,TRBV6-5,CASSLDRGEQYF
TRBJ1-5,TRBD1,TRBV6-1,CASSATGVGNQPQHF
TRBJ1-1,NA,TRBV27,CASSLRDSNTEAFF
TRBJ2-7,TRBD2,TRBV11-2,CASSLFRIAGDYEQYF
TRBJ1-1,NA,TRBV11-3,CASSLGGGDSEAFF
TRBJ2-4,TRBD1,TRBV7-3,CASSLKVKPGQGQGAKNIQYF
TRBJ2-2,NA,TRBV4-2,CASSQQGKSGELFF
TRBJ2-6,NA,TRBV18,CASSPLGVAGANVLTF
TRBJ1-1,NA,TRBV6-6,CASGWGYTEAFF
TRBJ2-3,NA,TRBV5-6,CASSPAGGSSTDTQYF
TRBJ1-1,NA,TRBV6-5,CATWALANTEAFF
TRBJ1-5,NA,TRBV7-6,CASSQGLGSNQPQHF